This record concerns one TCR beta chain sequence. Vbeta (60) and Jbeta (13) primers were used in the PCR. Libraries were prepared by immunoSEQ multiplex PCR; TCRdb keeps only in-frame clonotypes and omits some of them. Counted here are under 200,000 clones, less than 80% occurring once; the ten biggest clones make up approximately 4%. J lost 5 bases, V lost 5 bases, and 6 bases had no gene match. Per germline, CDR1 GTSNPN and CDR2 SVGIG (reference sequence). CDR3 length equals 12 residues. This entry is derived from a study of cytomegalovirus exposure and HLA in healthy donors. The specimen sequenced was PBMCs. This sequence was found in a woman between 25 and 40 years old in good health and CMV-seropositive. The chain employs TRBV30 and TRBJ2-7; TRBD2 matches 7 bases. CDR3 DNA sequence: TGTGCCTGGGGGACGGGGGGTCACGAGCAGTACTTC. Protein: CAWGTGGHEQYF.